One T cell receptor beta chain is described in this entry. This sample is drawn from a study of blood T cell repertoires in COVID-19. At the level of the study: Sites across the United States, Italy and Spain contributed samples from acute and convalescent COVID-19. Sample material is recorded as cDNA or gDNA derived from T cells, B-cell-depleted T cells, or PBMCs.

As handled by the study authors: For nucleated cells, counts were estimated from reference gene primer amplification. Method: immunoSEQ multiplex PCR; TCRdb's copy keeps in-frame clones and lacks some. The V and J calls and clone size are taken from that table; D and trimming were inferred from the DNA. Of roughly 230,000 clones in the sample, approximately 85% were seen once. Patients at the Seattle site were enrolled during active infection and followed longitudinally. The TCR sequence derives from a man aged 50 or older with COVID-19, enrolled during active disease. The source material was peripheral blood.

This chain's CDR3 is CAWSAPRDNNYGYTF. In DNA, the CDR3 is TGTGCCTGGAGTGCCCCCCGGGACAATAACTATGGCTACACCTTC. The chain links TRBV30 to TRBJ1-2; D perhaps matches TRBD1 (6 bases). Trimming took off 1 base at V and 1 base at J, with 13 bases between the two ends. There are 15 residues in the CDR3. Germline lookup yields CDR1 GTSNPN and CDR2 SVGIG (reference sequence). Using reference TRBV30 and TRBJ1-2 for the parts outside the CDR3, the full variable domain is SQTIHQWPATLVQPVGSPLSLECTVEGTSNPNLYWYRQAAGRGLQLLFYSVGIGQISSEVPQNLSASRPQDRQFILSSKKLLLSDSGFYLCAWSAPRDNNYGYTFGSGTRLTVV.